This is a list of T cell receptor beta chains from one sample in a study of cytomegalovirus exposure and HLA in healthy donors. Sequenced by immunoSEQ multiplex PCR; TCRdb stores in-frame clones only, minus some. The sample includes 35,000 to 50,000 clones. Sequenced material: PBMCs. The source is a male donor in good health and CMV-seronegative. Each CDR3 is given without its conserved first and last residue.

V gene	J gene	CDR3 protein
TRBV7-2	TRBJ1-4	ASSLAFGQGEKLF
TRBV28	TRBJ2-1	ASSLLFPDNEQF
TRBV30	TRBJ2-7	AWSLGNEQY
TRBV27	TRBJ2-7	ASSSSSPSSYEQY
TRBV6-1	TRBJ2-2	ASSASGNTGELF
TRBV2	TRBJ2-2	ASSREGNTGELF
TRBV10-3	TRBJ2-7	AIRGSYEQY
TRBV27	TRBJ2-7	ASSLSGQGDYEQY
TRBV5-1	TRBJ2-7	ASRIAAHSSYEQY
TRBV2	TRBJ1-1	ASSPGRVGTEAF
TRBV30	TRBJ2-7	AWRSGVTYEQY
TRBV4-2	TRBJ2-7	ASSQAGTGAYEQY
TRBV7-6	TRBJ2-7	ASSSRQSSYEQY
TRBV5-1	TRBJ1-1	ATTRGTGNTEAF
TRBV20-1	TRBJ1-1	SAASGQMAF
TRBV5-6	TRBJ1-1	ASSLVGRDNTEAF
TRBV7-2	TRBJ2-1	ASSLVAGNEQF
TRBV7-2	TRBJ2-3	ASSGTGVNTQY
TRBV6-6	TRBJ1-1	ASSYSGNGGNTEAF
TRBV28	TRBJ2-7	ASLTGGSEQY
TRBV19	TRBJ1-5	ASMLSGTVSNQPQH
TRBV5-1	TRBJ2-2	ASTTDRGGLGELF
TRBV10-3	TRBJ2-1	AIGSVSGRVYNEQF
TRBV4-1	TRBJ1-1	ASSQVYQEAF